One and the same sample provided the 18 T cell receptor beta chains below, sequenced in a study of T cell responses to AZD1222 COVID-19 vaccine. The method was immunoSEQ multiplex PCR; TCRdb's version includes in-frame clones alone and lacks a portion of them. The top ten hold approximately 15% of the sample, which has around 160,000 clones, more than 70% seen once. Specimen: peripheral blood, collected on day 0 of AZD1222 vaccination. The receptors originated from an adult in good health.

This clone appeared a single time. The chain joins TRBV7-2 to TRBJ2-3; 7 nucleotides agree with TRBD1. Germline trimming cut 3 bases from V and 4 bases from J; bases unmatched to any gene: 1. The CDR3 length is 13 residues. From germline, CDR1 is SGHTA and CDR2 FQGNSA. The CDR3 region has the DNA TGTGCCAGCAGCTTTCAGGGGGCAGATACGCAGTATTTT. Encoded protein: CASSFQGADTQYF.

The chain has TRBV5-4 and TRBJ1-2; D unclear. The germline V gene encodes CDR1 SGHNT and CDR2 YYREEE (reference sequence). The CDR3 contains 12 residues. V lost 7 bases to trimming and J lost 3 bases, with 10 bases between them. The CDR3 loop reads CASGGTDYGYTF. The DNA for the CDR3 is TGTGCCAGCGGCGGAACCGACTATGGCTACACCTTC.

The J gene is TRBJ1-5, the V gene TRBV27; D is unresolved. V lost 7 bases to trimming and J lost 3 bases, with 13 bases between them. The CDR3 totals 14 residues. Germline CDR1 reads MNHEY; CDR2 reads SMNVEV (reference sequence). The CDR3 DNA reads as TGTGCCAGCAAAACGATGGGGAACAATCAGCCCCAGCATTTT. It codes for CASKTMGNNQPQHF.

The V and J genes are TRBV24-1 and TRBJ2-7; tentative D call: TRBD1 (6 bases). The germline gives CDR1 KGHDR, CDR2 SFDVKD. With 5 bases removed from V and 0 bases from J, the gap between germline ends came to 7 bases. The length of the CDR3 is 13 residues. The CDR3, as DNA: TGTGCCACCAGTGGGGACACCTCCTACGAGCAGTACTTC. Protein: CATSGDTSYEQYF.

V gene TRBV6-2 or TRBV6-3 combines with J gene TRBJ1-5; unclear D gene. V lost 6 bases, J lost 4 bases, and 10 bases lay in between. The CDR3 totals 13 residues. Per the germline V gene, CDR1 is MNHEY and CDR2 is SVGEGT. DNA of the CDR3: TGTGCCAGCAGATACGGAGGGAATCAGCCCCAGCATTTT. Residues: CASRYGGNQPQHF.

V and J are TRBV11-2 and TRBJ2-2, with D uncertain. This CDR3 spans 11 amino acids. The germline V gene encodes CDR1 SGHAT and CDR2 FQNNGV. V was clipped by 3 bases and J by 6 bases, with 2 bases between them. The CDR3 sequence is CASSFPGELFF. The DNA for the CDR3 is TGTGCCAGCAGCTTCCCCGGGGAGCTGTTTTTT.

In its sample, this clone was seen once. The chain joins TRBV5-1 to TRBJ2-3, with D possibly matching TRBD1 (5 bases). With 0 bases removed from V and 2 bases from J, the gap between germline ends came to 7 bases. The germline V gene has CDR1 SGHRS and CDR2 YFSETQ. The CDR3 is made up of 14 amino acids. In DNA form, the CDR3 reads TGCGCCAGCAGCTTGGGGGGCTTCACAGATACGCAGTATTTT. Protein product: CASSLGGFTDTQYF.

V gene TRBV28 combines with J gene TRBJ1-2, with 7 bases aligning to TRBD1. Unmatched junction bases numbered 13, after V lost 5 bases and J lost 4 bases. The CDR3 totals 16 residues. Germline V CDR1 and CDR2: MDHEN, SYDVKM. The CDR3 reads CASSTPPVTGPYGYTF. CDR3 nucleotides: TGTGCCAGCAGTACCCCCCCCGTGACAGGGCCCTATGGCTACACCTTC.

The gene calls are TRBV5-1 and TRBJ1-4; no clear D gene. Germline-derived CDR1 and CDR2 are SGHRS and YFSETQ. The CDR3 spans 14 residues. Trimming left V 0 bases short and J 7 bases short, with 10 bases between. CDR3 sequence: CASSLVGYSEKLFF. The DNA for the CDR3 is TGCGCCAGCAGCTTGGTAGGGTACTCTGAAAAACTGTTTTTT.

The chain uses TRBV24-1 and TRBJ1-5; 8 nucleotides align to TRBD1. The CDR3 spans 15 residues. Germline assignment: CDR1 KGHDR and CDR2 SFDVKD. Losses at the gene ends were 3 bases for V and 9 bases for J; bases not matched to a gene: 9. The CDR3 DNA sequence: TGTGCCACCAGTGATGCTGAGACAGGGGCTCGGCCCCAGCATTTT. Translation gives CATSDAETGARPQHF.

J is TRBJ1-2 and V is TRBV7-9; 7 bases map to TRBD1. The junction had 10 bases not matched to a gene; V was cut back by 5 bases and J by 4 bases. Germline V CDR1 and CDR2: SEHNR, FQNEAQ (reference sequence). CDR3 length equals 15 residues. The CDR3 DNA sequence: TGTGCCAGCAGCGTACGAGGACAGGATTTCTATGGCTACACCTTC. Translation gives CASSVRGQDFYGYTF.

The genes are TRBV18 and TRBJ2-2; D uncertain. The germline gives CDR1 KGHSH, CDR2 LQKENI. The CDR3 has 17 residues. V lost 1 base to trimming and J lost 2 bases, with 14 bases between them. This CDR3 reads CASSPQPSAGNTGELFF. The CDR3 bases are TGTGCCAGCTCACCACAGCCGTCTGCCGGAAACACCGGGGAGCTGTTTTTT. Together with reference TRBV18 and TRBJ2-2, the CDR3 gives the full variable domain: NAGVMQNPRHLVRRRGQEARLRCSPMKGHSHVYWYRQLPEEGLKFMVYLQKENIIDESGMPKERFSAEFPKEGPSILRIQQVVRGDSAAYFCASSPQPSAGNTGELFFGEGSRLTVL.

V gene TRBV14 combines with J gene TRBJ1-1; a weak D match, TRBD1 (6 bases). This CDR3 is 17 amino acids long. V lost 0 bases and J 1 base, leaving 15 bases between the germline ends. CDR1 is SGHDN, CDR2 FVKESK, per germline. The DNA for the CDR3 is TGTGCCAGCAGCCAAGAAAAGGGGGGACATAAGAACACTGAAGCTTTCTTT. Encoded protein: CASSQEKGGHKNTEAFF.

Worth noting for this clone: Other nucleotide sequences from this sample produce the same CDR3. The chain combines TRBV12-3 or TRBV12-4 with TRBJ1-1; D not resolved. This CDR3 region has 11 residues. The V end was cut by 3 bases, the J end by 5 bases, with 4 bases between. The CDR3 loop reads CASSFSTEAFF. CDR3 DNA sequence: TGTGCCAGCAGTTTCTCGACTGAAGCTTTCTTT.

The chain uses TRBV6-5 and TRBJ1-5; D is ambiguous. The CDR3 runs 12 residues. With 0 bases removed from V and 7 bases from J, the gap between germline ends came to 4 bases. The germline V gene has CDR1 MNHEY and CDR2 SVGAGI. The CDR3 region is CASSYSPQPQHF. The DNA of the CDR3 is TGTGCCAGCAGTTACTCGCCCCAGCCCCAGCATTTT.

This clone was seen only once. J is TRBJ2-3 and V is TRBV14; 10 bases are a match to TRBD2. Germline lookup yields CDR1 SGHDN and CDR2 FVKESK. The CDR3 runs to 16 residues. V gave up 4 bases and J gave up 1 base; unmatched junction bases: 5. The CDR3 nucleotides are TGTGCCAGCAGCCCCCGACTAGCGGGCGGCACAGATACGCAGTATTTT. It yields the protein CASSPRLAGGTDTQYF.

The chain employs TRBV23-1 and TRBJ2-7; D is ambiguous. TRBV23-1 falls under the ORF class, with uncertain function. The V and J ends lost 10 bases and 6 bases respectively, with 13 bases between them. The length of the CDR3 is 11 residues. CDR3 bases: TGCGCCACCAATCTATTCGGCGAGCAGTACTTC. Translating it yields CATNLFGEQYF.

This chain connects TRBV30 to TRBJ1-5; D not resolved. V was trimmed by 0 bases and J by 4 bases, leaving 7 bases between them. Germline CDR1 GTSNPN, CDR2 SVGIG (reference sequence). This CDR3 region has 13 residues. The CDR3 is CAWSVGYNQPQHF. In DNA form, the CDR3 reads TGTGCCTGGAGTGTGGGATATAATCAGCCCCAGCATTTT.